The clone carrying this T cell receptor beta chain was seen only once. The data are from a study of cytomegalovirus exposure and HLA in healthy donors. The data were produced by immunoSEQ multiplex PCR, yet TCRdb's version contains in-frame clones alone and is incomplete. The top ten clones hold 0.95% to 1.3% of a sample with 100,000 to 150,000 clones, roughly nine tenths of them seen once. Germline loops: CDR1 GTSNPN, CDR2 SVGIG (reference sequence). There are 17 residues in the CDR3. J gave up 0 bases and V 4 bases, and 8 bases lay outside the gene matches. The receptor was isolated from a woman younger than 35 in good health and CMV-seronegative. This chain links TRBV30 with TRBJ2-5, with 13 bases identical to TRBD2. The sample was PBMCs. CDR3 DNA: TGTGCCTGGAACCAAGGACTAGCGGGGGCGTACCAAGAGACCCAGTACTTC. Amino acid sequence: CAWNQGLAGAYQETQYF.